Sequencing of this T cell receptor beta chain was carried out in a study of shared clonotypes between healthy human individuals. This was a deep-level run. TCRdb's table, derived via immunoSEQ multiplex PCR, lists solely in-frame clones and lacks some. The sample lists about 1.5 million clones, about 98% occurring once. Details on this clone: Its antigen remains unidentified.

The trim removed 0 bases at V and 1 base at J, leaving 15 bases unmatched. The CDR3 consists of 20 residues. Germline V lookup: CDR1 SGHKS, CDR2 YYEKEE (reference sequence). Study-wide results and limits: Among several donors, roughly 5% of naive CD4 clonotypes were found in common.

Sequencing used naive CD4+ T cells sorted from blood. Subset defined: CD45RA+ positively selected. The V and J genes are TRBV5-5 and TRBJ2-5; 10 nucleotides align to TRBD2. The sequence came from a man younger than 45 in good health. DNA for the CDR3: TGTGCCAGCAGCTTGGCCGCGTTTCCTAGCGGGAGAGGGGGCCAAGAGACCCAGTACTTC. Encoded protein: CASSLAAFPSGRGGQETQYF.